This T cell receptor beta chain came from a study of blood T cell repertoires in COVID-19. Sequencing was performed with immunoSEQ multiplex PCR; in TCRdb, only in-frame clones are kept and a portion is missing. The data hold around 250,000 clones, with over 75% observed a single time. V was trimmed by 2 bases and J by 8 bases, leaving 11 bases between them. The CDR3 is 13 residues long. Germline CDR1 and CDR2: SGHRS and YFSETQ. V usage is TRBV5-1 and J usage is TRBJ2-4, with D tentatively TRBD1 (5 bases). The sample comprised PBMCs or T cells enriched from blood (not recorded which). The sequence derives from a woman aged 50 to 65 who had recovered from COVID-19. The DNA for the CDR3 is TGCGCCAGCAGCTTCGGAAGGGGTGACATTCAGTACTTC. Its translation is CASSFGRGDIQYF.